These 17 T cell receptor beta chains were all obtained from the same sample, sequenced in a study of T cells in Graves' hyperthyroidism and ophthalmopathy. The source material, RNA transcripts, was used to amplify TCR beta CDR3 regions. Primed by the HTBI set, a first-round RT-PCR was run on the TCR CDR3. TCRdb processed the multiplex PCR reads anew with MiXCR; each CDR3 protein has one entry. The sample includes 450,000 to 600,000 distinct CDR3 sequences, about 20% of them seen just once. Sample: blood. The receptors were gathered from a man in his forties with Graves' ophthalmopathy.

As regards this clonotype: A read error may explain this, as a much larger clone is one base away. CDR3 DNA sequence: TGTGCCAGCAGAACTAGGGGAAACACCGGGGAGCTGTTTTTT. Encoded protein: CASRTRGNTGELFF. The rearrangement joins TRBV2 to TRBJ2-2; perhaps D is TRBD1 or TRBD2 (5 bases each). Germline-derived CDR1 and CDR2 are SNHLY and FYNNEI. The CDR3 is made up of 14 amino acids. V was pared by 6 bases and J by 2 bases, with 10 bases between. Complete variable domain (other parts from reference TRBV2 and TRBJ2-2): EPEVTQTPSHQVTQMGQEVILRCVPISNHLYFYWYRQILGQKVEFLVSFYNNEISEKSEIFDDQFSVERPDGSNFTLKIRSTKLEDSAMYFCASRTRGNTGELFFGEGSRLTVL.

The chain uses TRBV7-8 and TRBJ1-5; D uncertain. Germline values: CDR1 SGHVS, CDR2 FQNEAQ. The CDR3 runs 15 residues. Deletions cut 2 bases from V and 0 bases from J, with 8 bases between. The CDR3 sequence: CASSLFLNSNQPQHF. The DNA for the CDR3 is TGTGCCAGCAGCTTATTTTTAAATAGCAATCAGCCCCAGCATTTT.

This clonotype was recorded a few times. The J gene is TRBJ2-2, the V gene TRBV9, with no clear D. The CDR3 runs 14 residues. The ends were cut back, 4 bases at V and 0 bases at J, with 7 bases in the middle. The germline V gene encodes CDR1 SGDLS and CDR2 YYNGEE. The CDR3 coding sequence is TGTGCCAGCAGCCCGGCTGCGAACACCGGGGAGCTGTTTTTT. Its protein is CASSPAANTGELFF.

This clonotype appeared a few times. The chain combines TRBV9 with TRBJ2-5; D is ambiguous. The CDR3 loop spans 14 amino acids. Germline V CDR1 and CDR2: SGDLS, YYNGEE. V lost 0 bases and J lost 5, with 11 bases in between. CDR3 coding DNA: TGTGCCAGCAGCGTAGATTTTGGAAGGGAGACCCAGTACTTC. Translation: CASSVDFGRETQYF.

This chain joins TRBV12-3 or TRBV12-4 and TRBJ2-3; 9 bases agree with TRBD2. The CDR3 has 14 amino acids. Unmatched junction bases numbered 1, after V lost 2 bases and J lost 4 bases. As DNA, the CDR3 is TGTGCCAGCAGTTTAACTAGCGGGCCAGATACGCAGTATTTT. This sequence encodes CASSLTSGPDTQYF.

This clonotype was picked up a small number of times. The V call is TRBV20-1, the J call TRBJ2-3; D is possibly TRBD1 (5 bases). The CDR3 has 15 amino acids. The germline CDR1 and CDR2 sequences are DFQATT and SNEGSKA (reference sequence). Trimming removed 6 bases from V and 0 bases from J, with 16 bases in between. CDR3 nucleotide sequence: TGCAGTGCAACAGGTTATCCACAGAGCACAGATACGCAGTATTTT. Encoded protein: CSATGYPQSTDTQYF.

This clonotype came up a few times. The chain is built from TRBV7-9 and TRBJ1-6; a weak D match, TRBD1 (6 bases). The germline V gene has CDR1 SEHNR and CDR2 FQNEAQ (reference sequence). V gave up 5 bases and J gave up 14 bases, with 13 bases separating them. The CDR3 totals 12 residues. CDR3 nucleotide sequence: TGTGCCAGCAGCCTAGACAGGATAGCCCTCCACTTT. It is translated as CASSLDRIALHF.

This clonotype was detected only a few times. J is TRBJ2-2 and V is TRBV12-3 or TRBV12-4, with 9 bases fitting TRBD2. J gave up 8 bases and V 8 bases, and 9 bases lay outside the gene matches. CDR3 size: 14 residues. The CDR3 nucleotides read TGTGCCAGCTACGACGCGGGGGGGCCTGGGGAGCTGTTTTTT. Protein product: CASYDAGGPGELFF.

This clonotype was counted only a few times. This rearrangement joins TRBV28 to TRBJ2-2; 7 nucleotides agree with TRBD2. The length of the CDR3 is 15 residues. Per germline, CDR1 MDHEN and CDR2 SYDVKM. Trimming removed 6 bases from V and 2 bases from J; junction bases left unmatched: 6. The CDR3 reads CASRGLKANTGELFF. The CDR3 DNA sequence: TGTGCCAGCAGGGGACTAAAGGCAAACACCGGGGAGCTGTTTTTT.

This clonotype was observed a few times. The chain combines TRBV6-2 or TRBV6-3 with TRBJ2-3, with 8 bases fitting TRBD2. Trimming took 2 bases from V and 8 from J; bases not matched to a gene: 6. The CDR3 loop spans 14 amino acids. Germline V gene lookup returns CDR1 MNHEY and CDR2 SVGEGT. Written as DNA, the CDR3 is TGTGCCAGCAGTTACACTTCAAGCGGGAGTACGCAGTATTTT. Protein sequence: CASSYTSSGSTQYF.

The sample holds many counts of this clonotype. V gene TRBV6-6 combines with J gene TRBJ2-7; 10 nucleotides match TRBD1. This CDR3 has 19 amino acids. The junction had 11 bases not matched to a gene; V was cut back by 0 bases and J by 0 bases. Germline V gives CDR1 MNHNY, CDR2 SVGAGI (reference sequence). The CDR3 sequence: CASSYSQDRGVFSSYEQYF. The CDR3 DNA reads TGTGCCAGCAGTTACTCGCAGGACAGGGGGGTATTTAGCTCCTACGAGCAGTACTTC.

There are many counts of this clonotype. The V gene is TRBV28, the J gene TRBJ2-7; TRBD2 agrees at 8 bases. This CDR3 has 13 amino acids. J gave up 4 bases and V 4 bases, and 3 bases lay outside the gene matches. The germline gives CDR1 MDHEN, CDR2 SYDVKM. The CDR3 spells CASSWAGGYEQYF. As DNA, the CDR3 is TGTGCCAGCAGTTGGGCGGGAGGATACGAGCAGTACTTC.

This clonotype was counted a few times. The CDR3 coding sequence is TGCAGTGCTAGAAGGGCCCTTTCTGAGCAGTTCTTC. Residues: CSARRALSEQFF. This chain links TRBV20-1 with TRBJ2-1; D unclear. Trimming cost V 2 bases and J 9 bases, with 11 bases left between them. This CDR3 has 12 residues. Germline V CDR1 and CDR2: DFQATT, SNEGSKA (reference sequence).

A few counts support this clonotype. The CDR3 coding sequence is TGTGCCAGCAGCCAAGATCTACACGCCGGGCTGTTTTTT. Its protein is CASSQDLHAGLFF. The gene calls are TRBV3-1 and TRBJ2-2, with unresolved D. From germline, CDR1 is LGHDT and CDR2 YNNKEL (reference sequence). V lost 0 bases and J 13 bases, leaving 12 bases between the germline ends. CDR3 length equals 13 residues.

This clonotype was found a few times. The J gene is TRBJ2-1, the V gene TRBV7-9; 11 bases fit TRBD1. V was pared by 4 bases and J by 5 bases, with 13 bases of the junction left unmatched. CDR3 size: 18 residues. The germline V gene encodes CDR1 SEHNR and CDR2 FQNEAQ (reference sequence). DNA of the CDR3: TGTGCCAGCAGCTCCTCCGATTGGGGACAGGGGGAAGACAATGAGCAGTTCTTC. It encodes CASSSSDWGQGEDNEQFF.

This clonotype was picked up a small number of times. The chain joins TRBV3-1 to TRBJ2-7; weak D call: TRBD2 (6 bases). The CDR3 extends over 16 amino acids. Trimming took off 1 base at V and 0 bases at J, with 13 bases between the two ends. Germline V gives CDR1 LGHDT, CDR2 YNNKEL (reference sequence). The CDR3 sequence is CASSQGGSGFSYEQYF. CDR3 sequence (DNA): TGTGCCAGCAGCCAAGGGGGTAGCGGCTTCTCCTACGAGCAGTACTTC.

This clonotype was picked up a small number of times. The genes are TRBV27 and TRBJ2-1; no definite D call. In germline, CDR1 is MNHEY, CDR2 SMNVEV (reference sequence). CDR3 length: 12 residues. Trimming removed 7 bases at V and 7 bases at J, with 11 bases between. The CDR3 DNA sequence: TGTGCCAGCACTCAGGAAGGTAATGAGCAGTTCTTC. It translates to CASTQEGNEQFF.